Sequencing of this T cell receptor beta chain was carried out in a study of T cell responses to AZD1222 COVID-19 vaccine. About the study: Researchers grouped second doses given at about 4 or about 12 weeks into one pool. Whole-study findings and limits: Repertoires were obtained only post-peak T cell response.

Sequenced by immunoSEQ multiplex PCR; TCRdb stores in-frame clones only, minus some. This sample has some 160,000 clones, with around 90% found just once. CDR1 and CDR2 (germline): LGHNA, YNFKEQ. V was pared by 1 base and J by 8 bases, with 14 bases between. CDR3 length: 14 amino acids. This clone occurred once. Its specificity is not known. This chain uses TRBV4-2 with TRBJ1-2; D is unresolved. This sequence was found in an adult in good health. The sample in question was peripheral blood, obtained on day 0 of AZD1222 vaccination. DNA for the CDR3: TGTGCCAGCAGCCAAGTCGAGTTCGGGGAGGGCTACACCTTC. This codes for CASSQVEFGEGYTF.